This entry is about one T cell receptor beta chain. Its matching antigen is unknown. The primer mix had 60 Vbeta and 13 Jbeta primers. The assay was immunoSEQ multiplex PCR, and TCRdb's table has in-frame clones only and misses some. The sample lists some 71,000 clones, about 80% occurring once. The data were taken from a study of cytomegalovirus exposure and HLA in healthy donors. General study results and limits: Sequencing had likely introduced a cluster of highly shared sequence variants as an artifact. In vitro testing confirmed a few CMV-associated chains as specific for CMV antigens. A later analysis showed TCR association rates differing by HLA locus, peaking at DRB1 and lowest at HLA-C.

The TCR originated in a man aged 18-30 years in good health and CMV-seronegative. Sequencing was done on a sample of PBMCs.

CDR3 coding DNA: TGTGCCAGCAGTGACCCGGGACTAAGCGATGAGCAGTTCTTC. The encoded protein is CASSDPGLSDEQFF. The rearrangement links TRBV25-1 to TRBJ2-1; 7 bases match TRBD2. CDR3 length equals 14 residues. From germline, CDR1 is MGHDK and CDR2 SYGVNS. Germline trimming cut 3 bases from V and 8 bases from J; bases unmatched to any gene: 7.